This T cell receptor beta chain was recovered during a study of CD8 T cells in Susac syndrome. Study-wide context: Among the Susac syndrome patients who underwent sequencing, about six had clinically active disease, while about 8 of them were in remission.

V lost 2 bases, J lost 2 bases, and 10 bases lay in between. Germline CDR1 LGHNA, CDR2 YSLEER. This CDR3 has 14 residues. RNA totalling roughly 0.45 to 1 ug underwent reverse transcription with random hexamers. TCRdb re-called the immunoSEQ multiplex PCR reads with MiXCR, one entry per CDR3 protein. The sample contains some 120,000 distinct CDR3 sequences, just under 95% of which appear only once. The clonotype comes from a human donor with Susac syndrome. The rearrangement links TRBV4-3 to TRBJ2-7; D possibly corresponds to TRBD1 (5 bases). The sample consisted of CD8+ T cells from PBMCs. The chain's CDR3 is CASSQWTHAYEQYF. The CDR3 DNA reads as TGCGCCAGCAGCCAATGGACACATGCCTACGAGCAGTACTTC.